The source of this T cell receptor beta chain is a study of spatial heterogeneity in lung cancer. Whole-study results and caveats: Blood showed ubiquitous tumor TCRs more often at resection than at routine follow-up.

All TCR cDNA molecules were individually tagged with a unique molecular identifier. TCRdb re-analysed the 5' RACE reads in MiXCR, keeping a single row per CDR3 protein. The table shows about 85,000 distinct CDR3 sequences, with around 21% occurring only once. The time point is: sample taken at primary tumor resection. Whole RNA came from tumor, nontumor lung or frozen PBMC and was sequenced without being sorted. The donors comprised about 70 untreated early-stage non-small cell lung cancer patients. There are 14 residues in the CDR3. Deletions cut 5 bases from V and 0 bases from J, with 11 bases between. Looked up from germline, CDR1 is SEHNR and CDR2 is FQNEAQ (reference sequence). This clonotype was counted a few times. As yet, its antigen is unknown.

The V call is TRBV7-9, the J call TRBJ2-7, with D tentatively TRBD2 (5 bases). The starting material was PBMCs, obtained at surgery. The sequence was obtained from a male donor with early-stage non-small cell lung cancer. As DNA, the CDR3 is TGTGCCAGCAGCCCGAGGAGGAGCTCCTACGAGCAGTACTTC. Protein: CASSPRRSSYEQYF.